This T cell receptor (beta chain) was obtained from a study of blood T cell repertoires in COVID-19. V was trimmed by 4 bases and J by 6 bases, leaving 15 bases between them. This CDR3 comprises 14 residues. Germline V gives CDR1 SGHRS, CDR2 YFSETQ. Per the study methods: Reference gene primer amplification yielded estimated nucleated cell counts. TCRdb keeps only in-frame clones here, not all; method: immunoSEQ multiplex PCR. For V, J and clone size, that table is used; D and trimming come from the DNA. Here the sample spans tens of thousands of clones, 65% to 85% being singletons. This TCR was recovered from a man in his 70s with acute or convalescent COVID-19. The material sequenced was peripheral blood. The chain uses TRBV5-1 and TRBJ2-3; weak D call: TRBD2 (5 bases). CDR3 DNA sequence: TGCGCCAGCAGCCTCCGGTCAGCGGCGGATACGCAGTATTTT. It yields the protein CASSLRSAADTQYF. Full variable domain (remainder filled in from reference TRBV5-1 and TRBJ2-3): KAGVTQTPRYLIKTRGQQVTLSCSPISGHRSVSWYQQTPGQGLQFLFEYFSETQRNKGNFPGRFSGRQFSNSRSEMNVSTLELGDSALYLCASSLRSAADTQYFGPGTRLTVL.